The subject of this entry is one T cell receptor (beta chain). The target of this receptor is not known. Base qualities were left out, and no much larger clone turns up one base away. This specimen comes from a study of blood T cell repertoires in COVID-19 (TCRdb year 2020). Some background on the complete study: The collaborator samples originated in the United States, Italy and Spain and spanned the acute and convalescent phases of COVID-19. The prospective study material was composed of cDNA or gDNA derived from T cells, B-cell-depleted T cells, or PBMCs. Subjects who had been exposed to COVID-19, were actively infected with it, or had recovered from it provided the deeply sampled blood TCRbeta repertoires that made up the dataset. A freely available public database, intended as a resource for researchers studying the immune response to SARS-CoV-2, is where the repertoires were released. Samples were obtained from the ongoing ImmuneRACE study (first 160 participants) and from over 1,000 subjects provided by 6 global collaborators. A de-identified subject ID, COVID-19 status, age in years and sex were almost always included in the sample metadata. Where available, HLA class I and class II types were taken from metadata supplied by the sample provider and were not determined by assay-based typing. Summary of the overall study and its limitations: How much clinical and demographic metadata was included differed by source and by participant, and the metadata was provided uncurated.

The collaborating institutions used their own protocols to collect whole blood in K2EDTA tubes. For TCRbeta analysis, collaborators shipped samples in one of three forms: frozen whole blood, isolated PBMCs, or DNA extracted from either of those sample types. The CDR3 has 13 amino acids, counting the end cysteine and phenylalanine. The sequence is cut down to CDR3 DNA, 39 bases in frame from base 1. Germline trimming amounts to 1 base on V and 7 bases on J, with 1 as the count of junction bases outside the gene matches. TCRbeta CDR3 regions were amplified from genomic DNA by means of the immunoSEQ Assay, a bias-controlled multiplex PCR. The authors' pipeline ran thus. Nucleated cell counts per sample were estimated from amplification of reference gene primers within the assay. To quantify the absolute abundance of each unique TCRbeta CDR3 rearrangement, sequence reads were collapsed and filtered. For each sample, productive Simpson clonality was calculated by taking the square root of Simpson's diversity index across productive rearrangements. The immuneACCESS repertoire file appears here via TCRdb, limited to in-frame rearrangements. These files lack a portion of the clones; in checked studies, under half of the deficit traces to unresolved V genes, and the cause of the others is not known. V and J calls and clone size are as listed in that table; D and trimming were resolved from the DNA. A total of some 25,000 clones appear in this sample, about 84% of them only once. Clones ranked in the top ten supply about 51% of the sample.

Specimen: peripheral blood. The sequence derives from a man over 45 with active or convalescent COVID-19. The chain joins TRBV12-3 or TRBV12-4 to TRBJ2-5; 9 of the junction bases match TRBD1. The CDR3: CASSLGTGVTQYF. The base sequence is TGTGCCAGCAGTTTAGGGACAGGGGTGACCCAGTACTTC.